This TCR beta chain was recorded in a study of OX40 agonist ivuxolimab in advanced cancers. Study summary: Administration of intravenous ivuxolimab to patients occurred every 2 weeks at 0.01 to 10 mg/kg. The dose-escalation group included hepatocellular carcinoma, melanoma, renal cell carcinoma and head and neck cancer. Study outcomes and limitations: CD8+ T cells were the subset that, on average, had more expanded clones than CD4+.

The protocol was immunoSEQ multiplex PCR, while the TCRdb copy is restricted to in-frame clones and leaves out a portion. The repertoire holds tens of thousands of clones, roughly 90% seen once, with approximately 5% in the top ten. The CDR3 is made up of 14 amino acids. Between the trimmed V and J ends, which lost 4 bases and 4 bases, there was a span of 11 bases. The germline V gene has CDR1 SNHLY and CDR2 FYNNEI. A word on this clone: Its antigen is not identified.

The specimen was CD4+ or CD8+ T cells sorted from blood, collected in a trial of the OX40 agonist ivuxolimab. The source of this sequence is an adult with an advanced solid tumor such as melanoma, head and neck, liver or kidney cancer. The V call is TRBV2, the J call TRBJ1-5, with a weak D call TRBD1 (6 bases). CDR3 bases: TGTGCCAGCAGTGGGGGGGCCAGAAATCAGCCCCAGCATTTT. Translation: CASSGGARNQPQHF. Full variable domain (outside the CDR3, taken from reference TRBV2 and TRBJ1-5): EPEVTQTPSHQVTQMGQEVILRCVPISNHLYFYWYRQILGQKVEFLVSFYNNEISEKSEIFDDQFSVERPDGSNFTLKIRSTKLEDSAMYFCASSGGARNQPQHFGDGTRLSIL.